The rows below give T cell receptor beta chains drawn from one sample of a study of read filtering for tumor transcriptome and immune sequencing. TCRdb itself ran the reads through MiXCR, one entry per CDR3 protein. The sample includes about 38,000 distinct CDR3 sequences, roughly 13% seen only once; the top ten take 25% to 30%. Sequencing used a population of CD138-negative cells sorted from bone marrow. These receptors came from a donor at least 40 years old with multiple myeloma. Both conserved end residues are part of each CDR3. The D gene is left open where the match is weak. Size is stated for part of the rows, as once, few or many counts, or as a class when the clone is expanded.

v_gene,j_gene,abundance,d_gene,CDR3aa,CDR3nt
TRBV5-1,TRBJ1-5,many,-,CASSLRAGDSNQPQHF,TGCGCCAGCTCCCTCCGGGCCGGCGATAGCAATCAGCCCCAGCATTTT
TRBV7-2,TRBJ2-1,-,TRBD1,CASRGASGGSNEQFF,TGTGCCAGCAGGGGGGCCTCAGGGGGATCGAATGAGCAGTTCTTC
TRBV6-6,TRBJ2-2,-,-,CATLDRVDTGEPFF,TGTGCCACTCTGGATAGGGTCGACACCGGGGAGCCGTTTTTT
TRBV30,TRBJ1-2,many,TRBD1,CAWTGTGGTNYGYTF,TGTGCCTGGACGGGGACAGGGGGCACGAACTATGGCTACACCTTC
TRBV20-1,TRBJ2-5,-,-,CSARYRSQETQYF,TGCAGTGCTAGATACCGGAGCCAAGAGACCCAGTACTTC
TRBV15,TRBJ1-1,many,TRBD1,CATSRDDRAAEAFF,TGTGCCACCAGCAGGGACGACAGGGCGGCTGAAGCTTTCTTT
TRBV20-1,TRBJ2-7,many,-,CSARAAGTPGREQYF,TGCAGTGCTAGAGCCGCCGGGACTCCTGGTCGCGAGCAGTACTTC
TRBV11-2,TRBJ2-3,many,-,CASSFPSGEVWSTDTQYF,TGTGCCAGCAGCTTCCCCTCTGGGGAAGTGTGGAGCACAGATACGCAGTATTTT
TRBV4-3,TRBJ2-7,many,TRBD1,CASSPRTGGSYEQYF,TGCGCCAGCAGCCCACGGACAGGGGGCTCCTACGAGCAGTACTTC
TRBV4-1,TRBJ2-6,many,-,CASSQDNLIREISGANVLTF,TGCGCCAGCAGCCAAGATAACTTGATTAGGGAAATCTCTGGGGCCAACGTCCTGACTTTC
TRBV29-1,TRBJ1-2,many,-,CSVASKTYGYTF,TGCAGCGTTGCTTCTAAAACTTATGGCTACACCTTC
TRBV2,TRBJ2-1,many,-,CASSEWSAPPYNEQFF,TGTGCCAGCAGTGAATGGTCTGCCCCGCCGTACAATGAGCAGTTCTTC
TRBV4-3,TRBJ1-3,-,-,CASSQEWIFSGNTIYF,TGCGCCAGCAGCCAAGAGTGGATATTCTCTGGAAACACCATATATTTT
TRBV5-1,TRBJ2-5,many,TRBD1,CASSKQGAQGGGETQYF,TGCGCCAGCAGCAAACAGGGGGCGCAGGGAGGAGGAGAGACCCAGTACTTC
TRBV2,TRBJ2-3,many,-,CASTQGTYTDTQYF,TGTGCCAGCACCCAAGGGACTTACACAGATACGCAGTATTTT